The 8 T cell receptor beta chains below were found in one sample sequenced in a study of OX40 agonist ivuxolimab in advanced cancers. Sequencing used immunoSEQ multiplex PCR; TCRdb keeps in-frame clones, though not all of them. The sample contains approximately 110,000 clones, about 90% of which appear only once. This sample comprised CD4+ or CD8+ T cells sorted from blood, obtained in a trial of the OX40 agonist ivuxolimab. These TCRs come from an adult with an advanced solid tumor such as melanoma, head and neck, liver or kidney cancer.

The chain recombines TRBV18 with TRBJ2-1; 16 nucleotides match TRBD2. The CDR3 runs 21 residues. Germline CDR1 and CDR2: KGHSH and LQKENI. The V gene end was trimmed by 0 bases and the J gene end by 0 bases; junction bases not matched to a gene: 8. The CDR3 coding sequence is TGTGCCAGCTCACCACCGAGGGGGACTAGCGGGAGGGCAGGCTCCTACAATGAGCAGTTCTTC. This encodes CASSPPRGTSGRAGSYNEQFF.

V gene TRBV5-1 combines with J gene TRBJ2-1; 9 positions agree with TRBD1. The germline CDR1 and CDR2 sequences are SGHRS and YFSETQ. J gave up 6 bases and V 4 bases, and 8 bases lay outside the gene matches. The CDR3 has 15 amino acids. This CDR3 reads CASSVRDRAFNEQFF. Written as DNA, the CDR3 is TGCGCCAGCAGCGTCCGGGACAGGGCCTTCAATGAGCAGTTCTTC.

The genes are TRBV13 and TRBJ2-7; D tentatively fits TRBD1 or TRBD2 (5 bases each). CDR3 length equals 15 residues. In germline, CDR1 is PRHDT, CDR2 FYEKMQ (reference sequence). V lost 0 bases and J lost 2, with 11 bases in between. The CDR3 bases are TGTGCCAGCAGCTTAGGAGTGCCGGGACCCTACGAGCAGTACTTC. Protein: CASSLGVPGPYEQYF. The full variable domain, its missing parts supplied by reference TRBV13 and TRBJ2-7, is AAGVIQSPRHLIKEKRETATLKCYPIPRHDTVYWYQQGPGQDPQFLISFYEKMQSDKGSIPDRFSAQQFSDYHSELNMSSLELGDSALYFCASSLGVPGPYEQYFGPGTRLTVT.

The genes are TRBV7-3 and TRBJ2-2; unclear D gene. Germline CDR1 SGHTA, CDR2 FQGTGA. The CDR3 is 12 residues long. V gave up 3 bases and J gave up 6 bases, with 5 bases separating them. As DNA, the CDR3 is TGTGCCAGCAGCTTTTACGCCGGGGAGCTGTTTTTT. Protein product: CASSFYAGELFF.

This clone was counted once. The chain links TRBV10-3 to TRBJ2-2; weak D call: TRBD2 (6 bases). Germline CDR1 is ENHRY and CDR2 is SYGVKD. The V end was cut by 6 bases, the J end by 0 bases, with 8 bases between. This CDR3 has 14 amino acids. The CDR3 here is CAIRGGANTGELFF. For the CDR3, the DNA is TGTGCCATCAGGGGCGGGGCGAACACCGGGGAGCTGTTTTTT.

This chain joins TRBV6-1 and TRBJ1-2, with 9 bases matching TRBD1. Germline lookup yields CDR1 MNHNS and CDR2 SASEGT. The V and J ends lost 6 bases and 0 bases, in that order; junction bases with no gene match: 5. The CDR3 is made up of 15 amino acids. The CDR3, as DNA: TGTGCCAGCAGGGACAGGGGATGGTCTAACTATGGCTACACCTTC. It yields the protein CASRDRGWSNYGYTF.

The rearrangement links TRBV7-2 to TRBJ2-5; D could derive from TRBD1 or TRBD2 (5 bases each). Per the germline V gene, CDR1 is SGHTA and CDR2 is FQGNSA. V was cut by 5 bases and J by 5 bases, with 15 bases left in between. This CDR3 region has 14 residues. The CDR3 loop reads CASSIGTSKETQYF. As DNA, the CDR3 is TGTGCCAGCAGCATCGGGACCTCAAAGGAGACCCAGTACTTC.

This clone was counted a single time. The rearrangement joins TRBV7-2 to TRBJ1-5; D is unclear. V dropped 1 base and J dropped 9 bases, with 7 bases sitting between them. The CDR3 is 12 amino acids. The germline V gene has CDR1 SGHTA and CDR2 FQGNSA. CDR3 sequence reads: CASSLGDPPQHF. DNA for the CDR3: TGTGCCAGCAGCTTAGGAGATCCGCCCCAGCATTTT.